The 24 T cell receptor beta chains given below trace back to one sample, sequenced in a study of T cell changes during pregnancy in multiple sclerosis. Method: immunoSEQ multiplex PCR; TCRdb's copy keeps in-frame clones and lacks some. The sample yields some 30,000 clones, around 90% seen once. The specimen comprised CD4+ T cells from peripheral blood mononuclear cells, sampled in the third trimester of pregnancy. These receptors came from a female donor in good health, enrolled as a control in a pregnancy study.

This chain joins TRBV12-5 and TRBJ2-5; no definite D call. This CDR3 has 16 residues. Germline assignment: CDR1 LGHNT and CDR2 FRNRAP. Trimming left V 1 base short and J 5 bases short, with 17 bases between. The CDR3 sequence is CASGLGRPNRQETQYF. The CDR3 DNA follows: TGTGCTAGTGGTTTGGGGAGACCTAACCGGCAGGAGACCCAGTACTTC. Together with reference TRBV12-5 and TRBJ2-5, the CDR3 gives the full variable domain: DARVTQTPRHKVTEMGQEVTMRCQPILGHNTVFWYRQTMMQGLELLAYFRNRAPLDDSGMPKDRFSAEMPDATLATLKIQPSEPRDSAVYFCASGLGRPNRQETQYFGPGTRLLVL.

This chain links TRBV30 with TRBJ2-7; D gene ambiguous. Trimming removed 0 bases at V and 5 bases at J, with 5 bases between. The CDR3 loop spans 11 amino acids. Germline CDR1 and CDR2: GTSNPN and SVGIG (reference sequence). The CDR3 sequence: CAWSVRDEQYF. The CDR3 DNA follows: TGTGCCTGGAGTGTTCGCGACGAGCAGTACTTC. The variable domain in full, completed from reference TRBV30 and TRBJ2-7, reads SQTIHQWPATLVQPVGSPLSLECTVEGTSNPNLYWYRQAAGRGLQLLFYSVGIGQISSEVPQNLSASRPQDRQFILSSKKLLLSDSGFYLCAWSVRDEQYFGPGTRLTVT.

V is TRBV7-8 and J is TRBJ2-1, with D possibly being TRBD1 (5 bases). The CDR3 sequence is 14 residues long. Germline lookup yields CDR1 SGHVS and CDR2 FQNEAQ. V was pared by 0 bases and J by 4 bases, with 7 bases between. The CDR3 loop reads CASSLAGVYNEQFF. The CDR3 DNA reads as TGTGCCAGCAGCTTAGCAGGGGTTTACAATGAGCAGTTCTTC.

The chain joins TRBV4-3 to TRBJ1-2; D gene ambiguous. Trimming took off 0 bases at V and 5 bases at J, with 13 bases between the two ends. The CDR3 runs to 15 residues. From germline, CDR1 is LGHNA and CDR2 YSLEER. CDR3 sequence: CASSQEGPGKYGYTF. In nucleotides, the CDR3 is TGCGCCAGCAGCCAAGAGGGCCCGGGGAAGTATGGCTACACCTTC.

This clone was found once. This chain joins TRBV5-1 and TRBJ2-3; D call uncertain. From germline, CDR1 is SGHRS and CDR2 YFSETQ. The CDR3 has 16 amino acids. V was pared by 4 bases and J by 0 bases, with 15 bases between. Here the CDR3 reads CASSLARFRSTDTQYF. DNA of the CDR3: TGCGCCAGCAGCCTGGCACGATTCAGGAGCACAGATACGCAGTATTTT.

The chain combines TRBV20-1 with TRBJ1-1; no reliable D call. The CDR3 consists of 10 residues. V was clipped by 3 bases and J by 5 bases, with 4 bases between them. Germline V gene sequence: CDR1 DFQATT, CDR2 SNEGSKA (reference sequence). CDR3 loop: CSARRTEAFF. DNA of the CDR3: TGCAGTGCTAGGCGGACTGAAGCTTTCTTT.

CDR3 bases: TGTGCCCTTGTGGGGGGAGTCAATGAGCAGTTCTTC. Translation gives CALVGGVNEQFF. This chain joins TRBV6-4 and TRBJ2-1; TRBD2 is a possible D gene (6 bases). The CDR3 contains 12 residues. V lost 11 bases to trimming and J lost 6 bases, with 14 bases between them. Germline V lookup: CDR1 MRHNA, CDR2 SNTAGT.

CDR3 loop: CASSLGATNEKLFF. CDR3 bases: TGTGCCAGCAGCTTAGGCGCAACTAATGAAAAACTGTTTTTT. V gene TRBV7-9 combines with J gene TRBJ1-4; no clear D gene. Germline CDR1 SEHNR, CDR2 FQNEAQ (reference sequence). CDR3 size: 14 residues. V was shortened by 1 base and J by 0 bases, with 3 bases between the two germline ends.

The J gene is TRBJ1-6, the V gene TRBV18, with TRBD1 matching 8 bases. V dropped 3 bases and J dropped 12; count of bases not matched to a gene: 13. Germline V lookup: CDR1 KGHSH, CDR2 LQKENI. This CDR3 region has 16 residues. CDR3 loop: CASSPPGDRRIQPLHF. For the CDR3, the DNA is TGTGCCAGCTCACCTCCCGGGGACAGGAGAATTCAACCCCTCCACTTT.

The chain uses TRBV6-6 and TRBJ2-2; 7 positions match TRBD2. The CDR3 runs 16 residues. From germline, CDR1 is MNHNY and CDR2 SVGAGI (reference sequence). Trimming took 7 bases from V and 3 from J; bases not matched to a gene: 11. CDR3 loop: CASTDSLRGYTGELFF. The CDR3 DNA is TGTGCCAGCACCGACTCACTGCGGGGGTACACCGGGGAGCTGTTTTTT.

The rearrangement joins TRBV18 to TRBJ2-1, with a weak D call TRBD2 (5 bases). In germline, CDR1 is KGHSH, CDR2 LQKENI. The CDR3 runs to 13 residues. Trimming took 2 bases from V and 10 from J, leaving 12 bases between them. The CDR3 nucleotides are TGTGCCAGCTCACCATCGGGAAAAACGGAGCAGTTCTTC. This encodes CASSPSGKTEQFF. Looking up the rest from reference TRBV18 and TRBJ2-1 gives the full variable domain: NAGVMQNPRHLVRRRGQEARLRCSPMKGHSHVYWYRQLPEEGLKFMVYLQKENIIDESGMPKERFSAEFPKEGPSILRIQQVVRGDSAAYFCASSPSGKTEQFFGPGTRLTVL.

This sequence joins TRBV18 and TRBJ1-1, with TRBD1 identical over 10 bases. Germline values: CDR1 KGHSH, CDR2 LQKENI. The CDR3 runs to 16 residues. After removal of 3 bases from V and 5 bases from J, the junction contained 9 bases not matched to a gene. CDR3 loop: CASSPDLTGGNTEAFF. CDR3 DNA: TGTGCCAGCTCACCGGACCTGACAGGGGGCAATACTGAAGCTTTCTTT.

The chain carries TRBV27 and TRBJ1-5, with a weak D call TRBD1 (6 bases). This CDR3 is 14 amino acids long. Germline CDR1 reads MNHEY; CDR2 reads SMNVEV (reference sequence). With 2 bases removed from V and 3 bases from J, the gap between germline ends came to 8 bases. Written as DNA, the CDR3 is TGTGCCAGCAGTTTACAGGGGAACAATCAGCCCCAGCATTTT. Translation gives CASSLQGNNQPQHF.

This chain connects TRBV10-3 to TRBJ2-7; TRBD1 aligns across 9 bases. CDR1 ENHRY and CDR2 SYGVKD come from the germline V gene. The CDR3 is made up of 14 amino acids. The junction had 8 bases not matched to a gene; V was cut back by 6 bases and J by 5 bases. The chain's CDR3 is CAIRGDRAGDEQYF. In nucleotides, the CDR3 is TGTGCCATCAGGGGGGACAGGGCGGGCGACGAGCAGTACTTC.

The gene calls are TRBV5-1 and TRBJ1-2; 7 bases match TRBD1. This CDR3 has 15 residues. J was trimmed by 4 bases and V by 3 bases; bases with no gene match: 9. The germline V gene has CDR1 SGHRS and CDR2 YFSETQ. CDR3 nucleotides: TGCGCCAGCAGCTCCGACGGACAGGCCCTCTATGGCTACACCTTC. Residues: CASSSDGQALYGYTF.

The CDR3 DNA reads TGTGCCAGCAGCCTGTATGAGCAGTACTTC. It codes for CASSLYEQYF. This chain uses TRBV7-9 with TRBJ2-7; no definite D call. The V gene lost 5 bases and the J gene lost 7 bases, with 6 bases spanning the gap. This CDR3 is 10 amino acids long. Germline V gene sequence: CDR1 SEHNR, CDR2 FQNEAQ (reference sequence).

CDR3 sequence: CASSLSSNEQFF. CDR3 nucleotide sequence: TGTGCCAGCAGCTTATCATCCAATGAGCAGTTCTTC. V and J are TRBV11-2 and TRBJ2-1; D is undetermined. This CDR3 has 12 residues. Trimming cost V 2 bases and J 6 bases, with 5 bases left between them. The germline gives CDR1 SGHAT, CDR2 FQNNGV.

The V gene is TRBV18, the J gene TRBJ2-3; possibly TRBD1 for D (5 bases). Looked up from germline, CDR1 is KGHSH and CDR2 is LQKENI. V lost 8 bases and J lost 1, with 16 bases in between. This CDR3 is built from 15 residues. CDR3 protein: CASLGALVGTDTQYF. In DNA, the CDR3 is TGTGCCAGCCTAGGGGCTCTGGTCGGCACAGATACGCAGTATTTT.

The chain has TRBV6-1 and TRBJ1-2; TRBD1 might be the D (6 bases). This CDR3 spans 15 amino acids. Germline-derived CDR1 and CDR2 are MNHNS and SASEGT. With 5 bases removed from V and 8 bases from J, the gap between germline ends came to 21 bases. For the CDR3, the DNA is TGTGCCAGCAGTCTATATGGGGGGCGGGAGGTGGGCTACACCTTC. Residues: CASSLYGGREVGYTF.

The V and J genes are TRBV6-6 and TRBJ1-1; TRBD1 aligns across 7 bases. Germline V CDR1 and CDR2: MNHNY, SVGAGI (reference sequence). Losses at the gene ends were 6 bases for V and 3 bases for J; bases not matched to a gene: 4. CDR3 length: 13 residues. CDR3 nucleotide sequence: TGTGCCAGCAGACCTCAGGGGGACACTGAAGCTTTCTTT. As protein: CASRPQGDTEAFF.

The chain carries TRBV19 and TRBJ2-5; weak D call: TRBD2 (6 bases). CDR1 is LNHDA and CDR2 is SQIVND in the germline V gene (reference sequence). V lost 4 bases and J lost 0, with 12 bases in between. CDR3 size: 15 residues. The CDR3 spells CASSTSDPYQETQYF. The DNA of the CDR3 is TGTGCCAGTAGTACTAGCGATCCGTACCAAGAGACCCAGTACTTC.

The CDR3: CASLSSYNEQFF. In nucleotides, the CDR3 is TGTGCCAGTCTTTCCTCCTACAATGAGCAGTTCTTC. V gene TRBV19 combines with J gene TRBJ2-1; D not certain. Looked up from germline, CDR1 is LNHDA and CDR2 is SQIVND (reference sequence). Trimming stripped 8 bases from V and 0 bases from J, with 5 bases between. This CDR3 is 12 amino acids long.

The V gene is TRBV7-2, the J gene TRBJ1-5; D is ambiguous. Trimming removed 4 bases from V and 2 bases from J, with 12 bases in between. The CDR3 length is 15 residues. The germline gives CDR1 SGHTA, CDR2 FQGNSA. This CDR3 reads CASSSEGARNQPQHF. CDR3 DNA: TGTGCCAGCAGCTCGGAAGGAGCCCGCAATCAGCCCCAGCATTTT.

This chain uses TRBV14 with TRBJ1-2; the match to TRBD1 covers 8 bases. This CDR3 spans 17 amino acids. The germline V gene has CDR1 SGHDN and CDR2 FVKESK. The trim removed 1 base at V and 4 bases at J, leaving 11 bases unmatched. CDR3 nucleotides: TGTGCCAGCAGCCAAGGGATGCATGGGACAGGCGGCTATGGCTACACCTTC. Amino acids: CASSQGMHGTGGYGYTF.